Listed here are 27 T cell receptor beta chains from one sample, sequenced in a study of CD8 T cells in Susac syndrome (dated by TCRdb to 2018 to 2020). Receptor amplification or capture employed the immunoSEQ multiplex PCR assay. RNA was extracted with the RNeasy kit and about 0.5 to 1 ug was reverse transcribed using random hexamers. TCRdb trimmed public reads at Q25 via fastp, called clones via MiXCR and kept in-frame beta chains. Rows matching on CDR3 protein sequence are summarized as one entry with the most common DNA and genes. Within this sample are more than 150,000 distinct CDR3 sequences, with 85% to 95% of them counted one time only. Clones ranked in the top ten supply 0.15% to 0.2% of the sample. The sequenced sample was CD4+ T cells from PBMCs. Receptors were obtained from a human donor with Susac syndrome.

Points on this clonotype: At one boundary the junction diverges from the germline segment, which might be a read error. This chain connects TRBV5-1 to TRBJ2-7; no clear D. Germline CDR1 is SGHRS and CDR2 is YFSETQ. The CDR3 covers 13 residues. The CDR3 DNA follows: TGCGCCAGCAGACCCTCCGACTCCCACGAGCAGTACTTC. Translation gives CASRPSDSHEQYF.

The chain employs TRBV9 and TRBJ2-1; TRBD2 is a possible D gene (5 bases). Trimming pared 0 bases from V and 10 bases from J, leaving 5 bases between. Germline-derived CDR1 and CDR2 are SGDLS and YYNGEE. The CDR3 totals 11 residues. The CDR3 protein is CASSVGEEQFF. The CDR3 DNA sequence: TGTGCCAGCAGCGTAGGGGAGGAGCAGTTCTTC.

The CDR3 sequence: CASNQQGLWNSPLHF. The CDR3 DNA reads TGTGCCAGCAACCAACAGGGTCTATGGAATTCACCCCTCCACTTT. The V call is TRBV12-3 or TRBV12-4, the J call TRBJ1-6; perhaps TRBD1 as D (6 bases). Trimming pared 7 bases from V and 7 bases from J, leaving 17 bases between. This CDR3 is built from 15 residues.

CDR3 in DNA: TGTGCCAGCTCAACCCCTCCCGGGGGGGCTAATGAGCAGTTCTTC. Protein: CASSTPPGGANEQFF. The chain joins TRBV18 to TRBJ2-1; 8 bases agree with TRBD2. Germline V CDR1 and CDR2: KGHSH, LQKENI. CDR3 length: 15 amino acids. V shed 5 bases and J 7 bases; nucleotides not matched to a gene: 10.

The CDR3, as DNA: TGCAGCGTTCGGGGATCCGGGACAGGGGTTAAGACCCAGTACTTC. Amino acid sequence: CSVRGSGTGVKTQYF. The V and J genes are TRBV29-1 and TRBJ2-5; TRBD1 matches at 10 bases. Germline loops: CDR1 SQVTM, CDR2 ANQGSEA. The CDR3 spans 15 residues. The trim removed 5 bases at V and 6 bases at J, leaving 12 bases unmatched.

The chain links TRBV5-1 to TRBJ2-5; 7 bases line up with TRBD1. CDR1 is SGHRS and CDR2 is YFSETQ in the germline V gene. CDR3 length: 16 amino acids. Trimming removed 4 bases from V and 2 bases from J; junction bases left unmatched: 11. CDR3 amino acids: CASSPTGTVLQETQYF. As DNA, the CDR3 is TGCGCCAGCAGCCCAACCGGGACAGTTCTTCAAGAGACCCAGTACTTC. Complete variable domain (other parts from reference TRBV5-1 and TRBJ2-5): KAGVTQTPRYLIKTRGQQVTLSCSPISGHRSVSWYQQTPGQGLQFLFEYFSETQRNKGNFPGRFSGRQFSNSRSEMNVSTLELGDSALYLCASSPTGTVLQETQYFGPGTRLLVL.

This clonotype occurred once. The genes are TRBV5-1 and TRBJ2-5; D ambiguous. CDR1 SGHRS and CDR2 YFSETQ come from the germline V gene. This CDR3 comprises 15 residues. Trimming removed 7 bases at V and 2 bases at J, with 18 bases between. CDR3 in amino acids: CASPTPRRVQETQYF. CDR3 DNA sequence: TGCGCCAGCCCGACTCCAAGGCGAGTACAAGAGACCCAGTACTTC.

This rearrangement joins TRBV7-2 to TRBJ2-4; perhaps D is TRBD1 or TRBD2 (6 bases each). V was clipped by 0 bases and J by 5 bases, with 11 bases between them. Germline loops: CDR1 SGHTA, CDR2 FQGNSA. This CDR3 has 15 residues. Here the CDR3 DNA reads TGTGCCAGCAGCTTAGCGGGGGGCGTCCAAAACATTCAGTACTTC. It codes for CASSLAGGVQNIQYF. Variable domain in full (rest from reference TRBV7-2 and TRBJ2-4): GAGVSQSPSNKVTEKGKDVELRCDPISGHTALYWYRQSLGQGLEFLIYFQGNSAPDKSGLPSDRFSAERTGGSVSTLTIQRTQQEDSAVYLCASSLAGGVQNIQYFGAGTRLSVL.

This sequence joins TRBV20-1 and TRBJ2-2, with TRBD2 as a possible D gene (5 bases). The V gene lost 0 bases and the J gene lost 2 bases, with 10 bases spanning the gap. The CDR3 runs to 15 residues. Germline loops: CDR1 DFQATT, CDR2 SNEGSKA (reference sequence). CDR3 protein: CSARDHGVNTGELFF. CDR3 bases: TGCAGTGCTAGAGATCACGGGGTCAACACCGGGGAGCTGTTTTTT.

The chain carries TRBV20-1 and TRBJ2-7, with 8 bases fitting TRBD1. The ends lost 3 bases at V and 5 bases at J; junction bases unmatched: 12. Germline-derived CDR1 and CDR2 are DFQATT and SNEGSKA (reference sequence). The CDR3 is 15 amino acids. The CDR3 protein is CSASGVRDRGDEQYF. In nucleotides, the CDR3 is TGCAGTGCTAGTGGCGTCCGAGACAGGGGAGACGAGCAGTACTTC.

The chain employs TRBV15 and TRBJ2-1, with TRBD1 matching over 8 bases. Germline lookup yields CDR1 LNHNV and CDR2 YYDKDF (reference sequence). This CDR3 is 16 amino acids long. Trimming at V came to 5 bases and at J to 0 bases, leaving 6 bases not matched to a gene. CDR3 in amino acids: CATSRPGGSSYNEQFF. CDR3 in DNA: TGTGCCACCAGCCGCCCAGGGGGCAGCTCCTACAATGAGCAGTTCTTC.

DNA of the CDR3: TGTGCCAGCAGCTTATCCTCCGGGACTAGCCCTACAGATACGCAGTATTTT. Translation: CASSLSSGTSPTDTQYF. V usage is TRBV7-8 and J usage is TRBJ2-3; 9 bases agree with TRBD2. V gave up 2 bases and J gave up 3 bases; unmatched junction bases: 9. This CDR3 is 17 amino acids long. The germline V gene encodes CDR1 SGHVS and CDR2 FQNEAQ.

This clonotype was seen a few times. The gene calls are TRBV4-1 and TRBJ2-7; 8 bases line up with TRBD1. After removal of 6 bases from V and 2 bases from J, the junction contained 6 bases not matched to a gene. The CDR3 totals 14 residues. CDR1 is MGHRA, CDR2 YSYEKL, per germline. CDR3 residues: CASSPGQVTYEQYF. The CDR3 DNA reads as TGCGCCAGCAGTCCGGGACAGGTCACCTACGAGCAGTACTTC.

This rearrangement joins TRBV12-3 or TRBV12-4 to TRBJ1-2, with D uncertain. The CDR3 runs 15 residues. V was trimmed by 4 bases and J by 2 bases, leaving 14 bases between them. This CDR3 reads CASSSPPAANYGYTF. DNA for the CDR3: TGTGCCAGCAGTTCCCCCCCGGCGGCCAACTATGGCTACACCTTC.

The count of this clonotype is one. The rearrangement links TRBV7-3 to TRBJ2-1; D not certain. The CDR3 runs 13 residues. Germline loops: CDR1 SGHTA, CDR2 FQGTGA. The V end was cut by 5 bases, the J end by 4 bases, with 9 bases between. CDR3 in DNA: TGTGCCAGCAGCGAGGACGGTTACAATGAGCAGTTCTTC. Protein: CASSEDGYNEQFF.

The rearrangement joins TRBV3-1 to TRBJ2-2; possibly TRBD2 for D (5 bases). V was shortened by 1 base and J by 2 bases, with 11 bases between the two germline ends. The CDR3 length is 16 residues. Germline V lookup: CDR1 LGHDT, CDR2 YNNKEL (reference sequence). This CDR3 reads CASSQGTGLNTGELFF. The CDR3 bases are TGTGCCAGCAGCCAAGGGACTGGGCTCAACACCGGGGAGCTGTTTTTT.

The V and J genes are TRBV29-1 and TRBJ2-1; D is possibly TRBD1 (5 bases). The CDR3 runs 15 residues. Germline V gives CDR1 SQVTM, CDR2 ANQGSEA. The V end lost 5 bases, the J end lost 2 bases, and 16 bases lay between the germline ends. The CDR3 is CSVPITGQAYNEQFF. In DNA, the CDR3 is TGCAGCGTTCCCATCACAGGACAAGCCTACAATGAGCAGTTCTTC.

The chain uses TRBV20-1 and TRBJ2-3, with D possibly TRBD2 on 6 matching bases. The CDR3 spans 14 residues. Trimming shortened V by 2 bases and J by 0 bases, and 9 bases separated the two germline ends. Per the germline V gene, CDR1 is DFQATT and CDR2 is SNEGSKA (reference sequence). The CDR3, as DNA: TGCAGTGCTAGACGGCTAGCGAGCACAGATACGCAGTATTTT. Its translation: CSARRLASTDTQYF.

This clonotype was recorded once. The V call is TRBV20-1, the J call TRBJ1-4; D is ambiguous. V was clipped by 7 bases and J by 2 bases, with 8 bases between them. Germline V gene sequence: CDR1 DFQATT, CDR2 SNEGSKA (reference sequence). This CDR3 spans 12 amino acids. The CDR3 spells CSVQRTNEKLFF. The CDR3 DNA reads TGCAGTGTACAGCGGACTAATGAAAAACTGTTTTTT.

The chain employs TRBV20-1 and TRBJ2-1, with D perhaps matching TRBD2 (5 bases). The CDR3 length is 12 residues. The V gene lost 6 bases and the J gene lost 9 bases, with 15 bases spanning the gap. CDR1 is DFQATT, CDR2 SNEGSKA, per germline (reference sequence). The CDR3 DNA follows: TGCAGTGCATCAAGCCGGGGTGGTGAGCAGTTCTTC. Its protein is CSASSRGGEQFF.

This chain joins TRBV7-3 and TRBJ2-5, with TRBD2 as a possible D gene (6 bases). Germline lookup yields CDR1 SGHTA and CDR2 FQGTGA. The V end was cut by 4 bases, the J end by 5 bases, with 11 bases between. The CDR3 length is 13 residues. CDR3 loop: CASSSAAGETQYF. The CDR3 coding sequence is TGTGCCAGCAGCTCCGCCGCGGGGGAGACCCAGTACTTC.

The chain joins TRBV20-1 to TRBJ1-3, with no clear D. This CDR3 contains 13 residues. Germline assignment: CDR1 DFQATT and CDR2 SNEGSKA (reference sequence). Trimming stripped 6 bases from V and 4 bases from J, with 13 bases between. The CDR3: CSARWGTGNTIYF. CDR3 DNA: TGCAGTGCCAGATGGGGAACGGGAAACACCATATATTTT.

This clonotype was seen only once. The chain employs TRBV29-1 and TRBJ2-5; 13 bases fit TRBD2. This CDR3 spans 15 amino acids. Germline CDR1 reads SQVTM; CDR2 reads ANQGSEA. V shed 3 bases and J 5 bases; nucleotides not matched to a gene: 6. DNA for the CDR3: TGCAGCGTTGAGGGGACTAGCGGGGTCTATGAGACCCAGTACTTC. It yields the protein CSVEGTSGVYETQYF.

V is TRBV6-2 or TRBV6-3 and J is TRBJ2-1, with 7 bases aligning to TRBD1. Germline V gene data show CDR1 as MNHEY and CDR2 as SVGEGT. Trimming removed 5 bases from V and 1 base from J; junction bases left unmatched: 2. The CDR3 runs 14 residues. The CDR3 region has the DNA TGTGCCAGCAGTGACAGGGCGTCCTACAATGAGCAGTTCTTC. The encoded protein is CASSDRASYNEQFF.

The V gene is TRBV24-1, the J gene TRBJ2-5, with D possibly being TRBD1 (6 bases). The CDR3 has 14 amino acids. V was cut by 4 bases and J by 4 bases, with 12 bases left in between. Germline CDR1 and CDR2: KGHDR and SFDVKD. The CDR3 sequence is CATSDPRDTETQYF. The DNA for the CDR3 is TGTGCCACCAGTGACCCAAGGGACACAGAGACCCAGTACTTC.

The CDR3 is CASRPRTGGNSPLHF. The CDR3 DNA sequence: TGTGCCAGCAGACCTCGGACAGGGGGCAATTCACCCCTCCACTTT. The chain recombines TRBV28 with TRBJ1-6; 11 nucleotides match TRBD1. In germline, CDR1 is MDHEN, CDR2 SYDVKM. The CDR3 consists of 15 residues. The trim removed 6 bases at V and 7 bases at J, leaving 5 bases unmatched.

V usage is TRBV29-1 and J usage is TRBJ2-5; no firm D call. The CDR3 covers 13 residues. V gave up 4 bases and J gave up 7 bases, with 16 bases separating them. CDR1 and CDR2 from the germline V gene are SQVTM and ANQGSEA. Written as DNA, the CDR3 is TGCAGCGTTGTCTCGATAGCCCCTGGGACCCAGTACTTC. This gives the protein CSVVSIAPGTQYF.